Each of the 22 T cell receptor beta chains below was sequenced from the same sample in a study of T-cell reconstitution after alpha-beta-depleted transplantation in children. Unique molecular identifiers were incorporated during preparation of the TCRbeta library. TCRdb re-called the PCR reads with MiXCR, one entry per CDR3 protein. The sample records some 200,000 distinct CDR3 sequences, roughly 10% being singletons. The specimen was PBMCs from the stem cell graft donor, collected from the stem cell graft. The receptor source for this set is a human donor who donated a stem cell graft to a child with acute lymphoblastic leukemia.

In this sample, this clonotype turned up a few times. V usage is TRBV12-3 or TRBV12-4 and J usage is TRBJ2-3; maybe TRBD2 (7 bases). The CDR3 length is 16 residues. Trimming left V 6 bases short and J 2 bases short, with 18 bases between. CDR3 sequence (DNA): TGTGCCAGCAGCGGAGGGGGGAGGGTGGACACAGATACGCAGTATTTT. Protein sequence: CASSGGGRVDTDTQYF.

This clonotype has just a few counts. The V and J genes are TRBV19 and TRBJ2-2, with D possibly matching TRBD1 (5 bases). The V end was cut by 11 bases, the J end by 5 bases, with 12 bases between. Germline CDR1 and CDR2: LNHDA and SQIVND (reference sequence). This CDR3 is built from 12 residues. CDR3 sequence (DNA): TGTGCCTCAGGGCTTAGGACCGGGGAGCTGTTTTTT. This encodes CASGLRTGELFF. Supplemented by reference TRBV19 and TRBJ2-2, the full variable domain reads DGGITQSPKYLFRKEGQNVTLSCEQNLNHDAMYWYRQDPGQGLRLIYYSQIVNDFQKGDIAEGYSVSREKKESFPLTVTSAQKNPTAFYLCASGLRTGELFFGEGSRLTVL.

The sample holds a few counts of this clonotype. CDR3 sequence: CASSLLNGLATFF. CDR3 bases: TGTGCCAGCAGCTTACTCAACGGATTGGCAACTTTCTTT. This rearrangement joins TRBV11-3 to TRBJ1-1, with D unclear. In germline, CDR1 is SGHNT, CDR2 YENEEA. The V and J ends lost 2 bases and 12 bases respectively, with 16 bases between them. The CDR3 extends over 13 amino acids.

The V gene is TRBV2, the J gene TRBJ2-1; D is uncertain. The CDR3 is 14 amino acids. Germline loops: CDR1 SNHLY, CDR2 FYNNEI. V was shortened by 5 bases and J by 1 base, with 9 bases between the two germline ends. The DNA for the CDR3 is TGTGCCAGCAGTCTTCAGGCTTCCTACAATGAGCAGTTCTTC. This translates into CASSLQASYNEQFF.

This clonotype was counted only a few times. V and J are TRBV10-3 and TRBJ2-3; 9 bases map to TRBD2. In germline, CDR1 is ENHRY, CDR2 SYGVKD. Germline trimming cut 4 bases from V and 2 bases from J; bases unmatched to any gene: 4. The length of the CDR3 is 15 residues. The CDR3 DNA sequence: TGTGCCATCAGTGGACTAGCGGATATCACAGATACGCAGTATTTT. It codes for CAISGLADITDTQYF.

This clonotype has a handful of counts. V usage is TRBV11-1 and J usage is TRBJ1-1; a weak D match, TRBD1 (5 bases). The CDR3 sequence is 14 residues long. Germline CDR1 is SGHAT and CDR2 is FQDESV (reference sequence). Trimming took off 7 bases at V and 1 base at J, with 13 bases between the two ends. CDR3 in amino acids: CASTPWGTNTEAFF. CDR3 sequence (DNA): TGTGCCAGCACCCCGTGGGGGACGAACACTGAAGCTTTCTTT.

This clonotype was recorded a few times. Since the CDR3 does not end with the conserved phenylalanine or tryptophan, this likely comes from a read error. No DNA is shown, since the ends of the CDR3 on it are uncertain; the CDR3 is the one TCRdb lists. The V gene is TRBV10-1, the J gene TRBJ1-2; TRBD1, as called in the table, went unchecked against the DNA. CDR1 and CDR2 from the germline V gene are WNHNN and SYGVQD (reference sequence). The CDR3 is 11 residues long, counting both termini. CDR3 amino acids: CASTPLEGPVD.

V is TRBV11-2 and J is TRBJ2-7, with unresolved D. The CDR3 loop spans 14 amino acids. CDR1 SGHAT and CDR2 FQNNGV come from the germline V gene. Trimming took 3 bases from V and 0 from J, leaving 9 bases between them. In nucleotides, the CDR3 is TGTGCCAGCAGCTTTTCCAGCAGCTCCTACGAGCAGTACTTC. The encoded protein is CASSFSSSSYEQYF.

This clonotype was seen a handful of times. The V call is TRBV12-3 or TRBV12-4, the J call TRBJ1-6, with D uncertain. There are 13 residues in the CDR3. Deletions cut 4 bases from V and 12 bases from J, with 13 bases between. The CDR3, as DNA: TGTGCCAGCAGTTCCCCCCCGGGAGGACCCCTCCACTTT. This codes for CASSSPPGGPLHF.

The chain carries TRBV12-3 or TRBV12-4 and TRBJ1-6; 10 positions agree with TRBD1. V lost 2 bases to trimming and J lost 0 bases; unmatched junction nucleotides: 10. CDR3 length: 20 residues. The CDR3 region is CASSLNPGTGVSSYNSPLHF. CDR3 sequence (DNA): TGTGCCAGCAGTTTAAACCCCGGGACAGGGGTTAGCTCCTATAATTCACCCCTCCACTTT.

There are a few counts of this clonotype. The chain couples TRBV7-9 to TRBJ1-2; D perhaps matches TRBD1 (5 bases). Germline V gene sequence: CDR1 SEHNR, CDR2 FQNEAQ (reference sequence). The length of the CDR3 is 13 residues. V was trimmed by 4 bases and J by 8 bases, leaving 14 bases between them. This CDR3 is CASSWDSMEGYTF. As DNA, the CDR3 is TGTGCCAGCAGCTGGGACTCTATGGAGGGCTACACCTTC.

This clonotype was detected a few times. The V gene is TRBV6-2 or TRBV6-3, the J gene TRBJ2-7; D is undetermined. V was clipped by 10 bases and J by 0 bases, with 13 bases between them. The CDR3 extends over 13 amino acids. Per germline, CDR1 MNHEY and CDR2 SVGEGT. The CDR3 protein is CATESQSSYEQYF. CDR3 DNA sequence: TGTGCCACCGAATCCCAGAGCTCCTACGAGCAGTACTTC.

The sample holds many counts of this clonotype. CDR3 nucleotides: TGCAGCGTCCGGACAGGGGGCTCTTTAGAGACCCAGTACTTC. This sequence encodes CSVRTGGSLETQYF. V and J are TRBV29-1 and TRBJ2-5; 11 bases map to TRBD1. V shed 6 bases, J shed 4 bases, and the junction held 7 bases outside the gene matches. Per germline, CDR1 SQVTM and CDR2 ANQGSEA. CDR3 size: 14 residues.

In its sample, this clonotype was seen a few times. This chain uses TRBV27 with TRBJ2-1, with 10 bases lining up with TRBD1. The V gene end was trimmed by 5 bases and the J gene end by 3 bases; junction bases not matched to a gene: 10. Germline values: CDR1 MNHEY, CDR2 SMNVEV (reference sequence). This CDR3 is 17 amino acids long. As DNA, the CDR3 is TGTGCCAGCAGTCCCTCTTTGGGACAGGGGAACTACAATGAGCAGTTCTTC. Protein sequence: CASSPSLGQGNYNEQFF.

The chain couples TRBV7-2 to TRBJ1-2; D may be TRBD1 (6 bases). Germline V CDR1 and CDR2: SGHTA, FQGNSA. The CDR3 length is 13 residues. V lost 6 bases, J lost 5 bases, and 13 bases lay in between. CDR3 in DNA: TGTGCCAGCAGTTACAGGGTCGAATATGGCTACACCTTC. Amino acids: CASSYRVEYGYTF.

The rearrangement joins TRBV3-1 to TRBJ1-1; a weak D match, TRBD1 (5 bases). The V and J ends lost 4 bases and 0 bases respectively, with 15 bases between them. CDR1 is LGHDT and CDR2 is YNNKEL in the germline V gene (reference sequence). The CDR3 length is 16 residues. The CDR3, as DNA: TGTGCCAGCAGCCGGGACGGTACCGGGGTGAACACTGAAGCTTTCTTT. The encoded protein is CASSRDGTGVNTEAFF. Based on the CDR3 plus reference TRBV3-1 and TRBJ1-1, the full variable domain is DTAVSQTPKYLVTQMGNDKSIKCEQNLGHDTMYWYKQDSKKFLKIMFSYNNKELIINETVPNRFSPKSPDKAHLNLHINSLELGDSAVYFCASSRDGTGVNTEAFFGQGTRLTVV.

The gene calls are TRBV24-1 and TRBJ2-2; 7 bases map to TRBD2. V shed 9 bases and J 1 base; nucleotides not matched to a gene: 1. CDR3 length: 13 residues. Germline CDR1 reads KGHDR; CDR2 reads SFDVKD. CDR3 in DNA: TGTGCCACCCGCGGGGGGAACACCGGGGAGCTGTTTTTT. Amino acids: CATRGGNTGELFF.

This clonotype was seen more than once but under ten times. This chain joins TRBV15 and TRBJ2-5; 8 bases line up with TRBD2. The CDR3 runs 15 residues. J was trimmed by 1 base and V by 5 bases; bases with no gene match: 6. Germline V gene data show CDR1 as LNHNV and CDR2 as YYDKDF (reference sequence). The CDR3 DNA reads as TGTGCCACCAGCTTTGGACTAGCCCCCCAAGAGACCCAGTACTTC. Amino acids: CATSFGLAPQETQYF.

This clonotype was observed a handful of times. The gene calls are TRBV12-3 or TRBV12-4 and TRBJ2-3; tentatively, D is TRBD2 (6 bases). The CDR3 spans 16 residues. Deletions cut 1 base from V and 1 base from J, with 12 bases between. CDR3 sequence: CASSLGRGRGTDTQYF. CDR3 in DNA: TGTGCCAGCAGTTTAGGGCGGGGACGGGGCACAGATACGCAGTATTTT.

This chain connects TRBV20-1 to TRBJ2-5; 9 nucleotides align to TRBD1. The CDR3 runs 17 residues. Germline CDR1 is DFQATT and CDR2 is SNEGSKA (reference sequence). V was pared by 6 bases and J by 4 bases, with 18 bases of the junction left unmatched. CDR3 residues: CSARRAWTGAVGETQYF. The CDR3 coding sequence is TGCAGTGCCCGTAGGGCTTGGACAGGGGCGGTTGGAGAGACCCAGTACTTC.

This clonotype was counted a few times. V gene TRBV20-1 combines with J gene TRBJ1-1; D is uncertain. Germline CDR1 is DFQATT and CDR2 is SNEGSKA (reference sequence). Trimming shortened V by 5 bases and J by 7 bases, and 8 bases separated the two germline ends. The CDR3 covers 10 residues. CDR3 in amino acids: CSAASDEAFF. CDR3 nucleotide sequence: TGCAGTGCTGCGTCGGATGAAGCTTTCTTT.

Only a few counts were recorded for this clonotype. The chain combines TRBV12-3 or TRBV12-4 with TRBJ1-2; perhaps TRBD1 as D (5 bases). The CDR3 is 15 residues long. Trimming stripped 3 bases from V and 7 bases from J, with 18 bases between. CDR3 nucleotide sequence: TGTGCCAGCAGTTTTAAGCCCGGGGCCTGGGGTGGCTACACCTTC. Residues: CASSFKPGAWGGYTF.